This TCR beta chain originates from a study of Ad26.COV2.S vaccination and SARS-CoV-2 variants. Turning to this clone: What it recognizes is unknown.

The CDR3 extends over 15 amino acids. The germline V and J ends were trimmed by 2 bases and 3 bases, with 12 bases remaining between them. CDR1 is SGHDT and CDR2 is YYEEEE in the germline V gene. The table came from immunoSEQ multiplex PCR; TCRdb's copy has only in-frame clones and leaves some out. This sample yields hundreds of thousands of clones, of which 89% are seen a single time; approximately 1.5% belongs to the top ten. Findings and limits, study-wide: The study found higher spike-specific TCR breadth in vaccine than placebo recipients. Researchers cautioned that TCR breadth and depth analyses may have underestimated total T cell responses. Substantial response breadth was reportedly seen for spike-specific CD8+ and CD4+ T cells after vaccination.

Treatment specified: approximately 18 received Ad26.COV2.S at low or high dose, single or two shots; about 5 received placebo; per-sample allocation not given. The samples were gathered on day 63 after the first injection of vaccine or placebo. Spike of the Wuhan-strain SARS-CoV-2 was expressed by an Ad26 vector, which formed the vaccine. The clonotype originates from a person between 18 and 65 years old who received the Ad26.COV2.S COVID-19 vaccine or a placebo. V is TRBV5-6 and J is TRBJ1-5, with a weak D call TRBD1 (5 bases). The source material was peripheral blood, sampled in a trial of Ad26.COV2.S vaccine versus placebo. This CDR3 reads CASSLRGGVNQPQHF. As DNA, the CDR3 is TGTGCCAGCAGCTTACGGGGGGGTGTCAATCAGCCCCAGCATTTT.